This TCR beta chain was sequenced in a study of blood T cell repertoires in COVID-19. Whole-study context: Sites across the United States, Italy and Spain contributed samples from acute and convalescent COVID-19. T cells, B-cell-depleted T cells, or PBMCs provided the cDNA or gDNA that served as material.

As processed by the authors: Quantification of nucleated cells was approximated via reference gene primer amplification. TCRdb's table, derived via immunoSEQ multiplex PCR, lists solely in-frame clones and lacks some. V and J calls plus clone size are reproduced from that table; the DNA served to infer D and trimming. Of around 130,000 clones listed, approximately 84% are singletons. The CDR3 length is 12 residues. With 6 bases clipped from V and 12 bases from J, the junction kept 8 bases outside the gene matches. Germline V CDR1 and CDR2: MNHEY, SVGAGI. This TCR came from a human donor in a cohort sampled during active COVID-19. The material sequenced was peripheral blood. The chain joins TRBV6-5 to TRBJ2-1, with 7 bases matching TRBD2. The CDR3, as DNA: TGTGCCAGCAGACCCTTGGGGGGGACGCAGTTCTTC. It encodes CASRPLGGTQFF.